Shown below are 10 T cell receptor beta chains from a single sample sequenced in a study of cytomegalovirus exposure and HLA in healthy donors (dated by TCRdb to the late 2010s). The library was built by means of the immunoSEQ multiplex PCR assay. For the multiplex PCR, a mixture combining 60 forward primers for TCR Vbeta segments and 13 reverse primers for TCR Jbeta segments was used. TCRdb mirrors the immuneACCESS table, restricted to in-frame sequences. Some clones are absent from its copies; in checked studies, under half trace to an unresolved V gene, and the reason for the others is unknown. Across this sample there are 150,000 to 200,000 clones, with approximately 70% seen only once. Around 4.6% of the sample comes from the top ten. Source material: PBMCs. The source of these receptors is a man aged 18-30 years in good health and CMV-seropositive.

The chain carries TRBV4-1 and TRBJ1-5, with TRBD1 identical over 7 bases. Germline V gene data show CDR1 as MGHRA and CDR2 as YSYEKL. The ends lost 4 bases at V and 2 bases at J; junction bases unmatched: 2. This CDR3 is 14 amino acids long. The CDR3 region is CASSLQGGNQPQHF. DNA of the CDR3: TGCGCCAGCAGCCTCCAGGGGGGCAATCAGCCCCAGCATTTT.

This rearrangement joins TRBV2 to TRBJ1-5; D remains unclear. Germline V CDR1 and CDR2: SNHLY, FYNNEI. The ends were cut back, 4 bases at V and 0 bases at J, with 7 bases in the middle. The CDR3 is 14 amino acids. The CDR3 coding sequence is TGTGCCAGCAGTGGGGCTAATAGCAATCAGCCCCAGCATTTT. This sequence encodes CASSGANSNQPQHF.

The chain is built from TRBV29-1 and TRBJ1-5; 7 nucleotides align to TRBD1. Germline lookup yields CDR1 SQVTM and CDR2 ANQGSEA. The CDR3 sequence is 12 residues long. V dropped 5 bases and J dropped 5; count of bases not matched to a gene: 3. The CDR3: CSVRQGHQPQHF. CDR3 coding DNA: TGCAGCGTTCGACAGGGCCATCAGCCCCAGCATTTT.

This clone was seen only once. The CDR3: CSAIGVGGYTF. For the CDR3, the DNA is TGCAGTGCTATCGGGGTAGGCGGCTACACCTTC. The chain joins TRBV20-1 to TRBJ1-2; D gene unclear. This CDR3 region has 11 residues. Germline V gene lookup returns CDR1 DFQATT and CDR2 SNEGSKA (reference sequence). V lost 4 bases to trimming and J lost 8 bases, with 11 bases between them.

The chain recombines TRBV5-1 with TRBJ2-2; 7 bases fit TRBD2. CDR1 is SGHRS, CDR2 YFSETQ, per germline. The junction had 8 bases not matched to a gene; V was cut back by 3 bases and J by 6 bases. The CDR3 is made up of 15 amino acids. The CDR3 reads CASSWMSGEAGELFF. As DNA, the CDR3 is TGCGCCAGCAGCTGGATGAGCGGGGAGGCCGGGGAGCTGTTTTTT. Based on the CDR3 plus reference TRBV5-1 and TRBJ2-2, the full variable domain is KAGVTQTPRYLIKTRGQQVTLSCSPISGHRSVSWYQQTPGQGLQFLFEYFSETQRNKGNFPGRFSGRQFSNSRSEMNVSTLELGDSALYLCASSWMSGEAGELFFGEGSRLTVL.

The chain couples TRBV6-1 to TRBJ2-3, with a possible D match to TRBD2 (5 bases). There are 15 residues in the CDR3. Germline V lookup: CDR1 MNHNS, CDR2 SASEGT. V was clipped by 10 bases and J by 0 bases, with 17 bases between them. The CDR3 protein is CATKTTVFSTDTQYF. In DNA form, the CDR3 reads TGTGCCACCAAGACTACAGTCTTCAGCACAGATACGCAGTATTTT.

This sequence joins TRBV19 and TRBJ2-1; TRBD2 might be the D (6 bases). The CDR3 runs to 15 residues. Trimming stripped 6 bases from V and 7 bases from J, with 19 bases between. Germline V gene data show CDR1 as LNHDA and CDR2 as SQIVND (reference sequence). CDR3 sequence (DNA): TGTGCCAGTAGGTTGGCGGGACCCTCGGGGAATGAGCAGTTCTTC. Amino acid sequence: CASRLAGPSGNEQFF. The entire variable domain, with the rest obtained from reference TRBV19 and TRBJ2-1, is as follows: DGGITQSPKYLFRKEGQNVTLSCEQNLNHDAMYWYRQDPGQGLRLIYYSQIVNDFQKGDIAEGYSVSREKKESFPLTVTSAQKNPTAFYLCASRLAGPSGNEQFFGPGTRLTVL.

This clone turned up a few times. The chain recombines TRBV7-2 with TRBJ2-1; 11 bases are shared with TRBD2. The length of the CDR3 is 15 residues. From germline, CDR1 is SGHTA and CDR2 FQGNSA. V was clipped by 8 bases and J by 4 bases; unmatched bases: 7. The CDR3 sequence: CASAAGTSGYNEQFF. For the CDR3, the DNA is TGTGCCAGCGCCGCTGGGACTAGCGGTTACAATGAGCAGTTCTTC.

The chain joins TRBV2 to TRBJ1-2; 9 bases are shared with TRBD1. This CDR3 spans 13 amino acids. Germline-derived CDR1 and CDR2 are SNHLY and FYNNEI. Trimming removed 7 bases from V and 8 bases from J; junction bases left unmatched: 8. DNA for the CDR3: TGTGCCAGCAATCTACAGGGGGCAAACGGCTACACCTTC. Translating it yields CASNLQGANGYTF.

This chain joins TRBV9 and TRBJ2-3; 9 positions agree with TRBD2. Germline V CDR1 and CDR2: SGDLS, YYNGEE. This CDR3 has 15 residues. Unmatched junction bases numbered 2, after V lost 1 base and J lost 2 bases. The CDR3 sequence is CASSVSGGTTDTQYF. The CDR3 bases are TGTGCCAGCAGCGTAAGCGGGGGGACCACAGATACGCAGTATTTT.